This T cell receptor beta chain was retrieved from a study of CD8+ T cells in alopecia areata listed by TCRdb under 2018. General notes on the study: Treated patients were enrolled in an open-label pilot trial of oral tofacitinib, 5 to 10 mg twice daily, for moderate-to-severe alopecia areata. Patients stayed on tofacitinib for 6 to 18 months and then had 6 months of follow-up off drug so that delayed response and recurrence could be assessed. High-throughput TCRbeta sequencing was used to examine T cell clonal expansion in alopecia areata in both the C3H/HeJ mouse model and human patients. On the human side, TCRbeta sequencing was run on scalp tissue and on sorted CD4+ and CD8+ peripheral blood T cells from healthy controls and from alopecia areata patients with either patchy or totalis/universalis disease. Patients on tofacitinib were biopsied at baseline and after 4 and 24 weeks of treatment, and several of the patients also had a later scalp biopsy. Scalp clonality was compared across normal scalp (n=4), patchy alopecia areata scalp (n=8), and alopecia totalis/universalis scalp (n=8). RNA was obtained with the PAXgene miRNA kit for fixed scalp, the miRNeasy kit for PBMCs, and the RNeasy kit for mouse skin. TCRbeta CDR3 regions were amplified by immunoSEQ multiplex PCR using 35 Vbeta forward and 13 Jbeta reverse primers. Study-wide conclusions, independent of this receptor: Compared with mice, TCR sequences shared between patients were less clear, possibly partly because of HLA diversity across the patient population. Unlike mouse skin, which is dominated by gammadelta T cells, normal human skin has resident alphabeta T cells that are also sequenced, and this complicates analysis of the scalp TCR repertoire. Lesional scalp, especially in alopecia totalis/universalis, showed higher clonality and more expanded CD8+ clones than normal scalp, suggesting antigenic drive.

Notes on this clone: Its cognate antigen has yet to be identified. It has no much larger one-base neighbor in the sample; base qualities were not kept.

Ends trimmed: V by 4 bases, J by 6 bases; bases unmatched to a gene: 6. Including the terminal cysteine and phenylalanine, the CDR3 comprises 13 residues. Kept here is only the CDR3 DNA, which spans 39 bases and is read in frame from base 1. Per the germline V gene (reference sequence), MNHEY is the CDR1 and SMNVEV is the CDR2. What the time point label conveys for this sample: baseline before oral tofacitinib. From alopecia areata patients, peripheral blood was collected along with lesional scalp punch biopsies. PBMCs were separated by density centrifugation and stained for CD3, CD4 and CD8, after which CD4+ and CD8+ T cells were sorted on a FACSAria. The library was made by the immunoSEQ multiplex PCR assay. For TCR sequencing, RNA was extracted from every sample and reverse transcribed into cDNA to serve as template. First-strand cDNA was synthesized using SuperScript III with a 2:1 mix of oligo-dT and random hexamers. A synthetic immune receptor repertoire was used to assess amplification bias, and residual bias was removed computationally. The authors processed their data as follows. Raw reads were preprocessed for error removal, and CDR3 was defined according to IMGT conventions as running from the conserved cysteine to phenylalanine. Clonality was computed by normalizing Shannon entropy by log2 of the number of productive unique TCRs and subtracting the result from 1. Whether scalp clones were CD4 or CD8 was inferred by matching scalp TCRbeta sequences against CD4 and CD8 repertoires sorted from blood. What TCRdb holds here is the immuneACCESS table cut down to in-frame rearrangements. Part of the clones is not present; checked against another copy, under half of the missing clones reflect an unresolved V gene, and the others are unexplained. That table gives V, J and clone size, and the DNA gave D and trimming. The sample has approximately 150,000 clones on record, around 87% of them singletons. The ten top clones hold less than 15% of the sample.

This specimen was CD8+ T cells sorted from blood, taken at week 0. The V gene is TRBV27 and the J gene is TRBJ2-7; the central 7 bases match TRBD2. This TCR was recovered from a human donor with alopecia areata. The sequence in DNA is TGTGCCAGCAGTTACGGGACTACGAGCGAGCAGTACTTC. Its translation is CASSYGTTSEQYF.